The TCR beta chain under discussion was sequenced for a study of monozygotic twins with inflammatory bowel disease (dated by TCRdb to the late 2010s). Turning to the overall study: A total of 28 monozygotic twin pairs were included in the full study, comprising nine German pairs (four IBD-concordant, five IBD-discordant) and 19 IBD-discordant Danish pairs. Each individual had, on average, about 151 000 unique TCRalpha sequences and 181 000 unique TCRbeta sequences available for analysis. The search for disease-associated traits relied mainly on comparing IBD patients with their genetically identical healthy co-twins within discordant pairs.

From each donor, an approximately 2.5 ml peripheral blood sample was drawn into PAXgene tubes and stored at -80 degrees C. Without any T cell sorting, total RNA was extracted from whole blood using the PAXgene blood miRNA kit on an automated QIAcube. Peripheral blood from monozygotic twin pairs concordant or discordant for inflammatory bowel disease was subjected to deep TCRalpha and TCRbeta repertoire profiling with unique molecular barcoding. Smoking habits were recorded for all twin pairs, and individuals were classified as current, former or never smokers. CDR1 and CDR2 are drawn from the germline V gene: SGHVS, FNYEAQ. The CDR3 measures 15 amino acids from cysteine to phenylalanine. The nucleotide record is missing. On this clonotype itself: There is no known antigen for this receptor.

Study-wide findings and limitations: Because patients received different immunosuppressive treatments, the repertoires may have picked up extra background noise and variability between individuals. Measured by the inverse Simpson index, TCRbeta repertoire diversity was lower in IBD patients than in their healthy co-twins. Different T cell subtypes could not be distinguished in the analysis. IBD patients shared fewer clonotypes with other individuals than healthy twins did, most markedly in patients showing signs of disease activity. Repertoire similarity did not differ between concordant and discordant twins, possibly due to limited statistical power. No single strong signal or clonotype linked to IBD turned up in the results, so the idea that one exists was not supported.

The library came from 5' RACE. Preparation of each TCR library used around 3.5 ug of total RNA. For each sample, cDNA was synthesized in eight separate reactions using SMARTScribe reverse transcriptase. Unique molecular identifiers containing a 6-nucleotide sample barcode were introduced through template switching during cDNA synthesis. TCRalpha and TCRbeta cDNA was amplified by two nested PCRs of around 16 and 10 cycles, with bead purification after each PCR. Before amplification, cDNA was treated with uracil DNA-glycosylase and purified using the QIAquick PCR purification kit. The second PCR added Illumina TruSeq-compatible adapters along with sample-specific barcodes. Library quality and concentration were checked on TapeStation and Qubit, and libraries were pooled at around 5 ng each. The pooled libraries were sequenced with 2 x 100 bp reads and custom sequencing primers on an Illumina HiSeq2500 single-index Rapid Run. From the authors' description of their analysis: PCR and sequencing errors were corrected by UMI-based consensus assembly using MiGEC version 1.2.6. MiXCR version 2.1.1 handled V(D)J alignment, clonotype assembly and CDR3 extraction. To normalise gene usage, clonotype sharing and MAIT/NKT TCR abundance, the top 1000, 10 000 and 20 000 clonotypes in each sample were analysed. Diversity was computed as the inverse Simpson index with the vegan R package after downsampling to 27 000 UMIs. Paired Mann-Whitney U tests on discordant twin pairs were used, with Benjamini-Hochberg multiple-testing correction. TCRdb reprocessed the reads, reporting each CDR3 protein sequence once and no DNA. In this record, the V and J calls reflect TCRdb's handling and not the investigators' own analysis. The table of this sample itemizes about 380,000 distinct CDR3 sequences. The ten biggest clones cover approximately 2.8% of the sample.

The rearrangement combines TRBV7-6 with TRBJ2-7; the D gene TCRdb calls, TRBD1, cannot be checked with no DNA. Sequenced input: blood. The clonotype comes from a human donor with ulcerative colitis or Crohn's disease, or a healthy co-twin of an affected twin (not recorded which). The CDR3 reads CASMFSGGRAHEQYF. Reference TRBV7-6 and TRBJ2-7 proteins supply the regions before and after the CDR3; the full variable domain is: GAGVSQSPRYKVTKRGQDVALRCDPISGHVSLYWYRQALGQGPEFLTYFNYEAQQDKSGLPNDRFSAERPEGSISTLTIQRTEQRDSAMYRCASMFSGGRAHEQYFGPGTRLTVT.